The 23 T cell receptor beta chains below were found in one sample sequenced in a study of CD8 T cells in Susac syndrome. A quantity of roughly 0.5 to 1 ug RNA underwent reverse transcription using random hexamers. Using its own MiXCR run on the immunoSEQ multiplex PCR reads, TCRdb lists one record per CDR3 protein. The sample includes under 200,000 distinct CDR3 sequences, approximately 95% seen only once; the top ten take around 0.1%. The material sequenced was CD4+ T cells from PBMCs. These receptors were collected from a human donor in good health.

The chain recombines TRBV7-2 with TRBJ2-3; tentatively, D is TRBD2 (5 bases). The ends were cut back, 5 bases at V and 7 bases at J, with 19 bases in the middle. Germline CDR1 SGHTA, CDR2 FQGNSA. This CDR3 spans 15 amino acids. Here the CDR3 DNA reads TGTGCCAGCAGCCCTAGCTATCCGGGCGGGCATACGCAGTATTTT. Its translation: CASSPSYPGGHTQYF. Together with reference TRBV7-2 and TRBJ2-3, the CDR3 gives the full variable domain: GAGVSQSPSNKVTEKGKDVELRCDPISGHTALYWYRQSLGQGLEFLIYFQGNSAPDKSGLPSDRFSAERTGGSVSTLTIQRTQQEDSAVYLCASSPSYPGGHTQYFGPGTRLTVL.

This sequence joins TRBV28 and TRBJ1-2, with D perhaps matching TRBD1 (6 bases). CDR1 and CDR2 from the germline V gene are MDHEN and SYDVKM. This CDR3 has 15 residues. Trimming left V 6 bases short and J 2 bases short, with 16 bases between. The CDR3 is CASSSGAVQNYGYTF. The DNA for the CDR3 is TGTGCCAGCAGCTCGGGGGCGGTCCAGAACTATGGCTACACCTTC.

This chain joins TRBV6-5 and TRBJ1-1, with D uncertain. This CDR3 comprises 17 residues. From germline, CDR1 is MNHEY and CDR2 SVGAGI. V was shortened by 0 bases and J by 0 bases, with 14 bases between the two germline ends. The DNA of the CDR3 is TGTGCCAGCAGTTACTCGTCGTGGACCCCCTTGAACACTGAAGCTTTCTTT. Protein sequence: CASSYSSWTPLNTEAFF.

V usage is TRBV7-9 and J usage is TRBJ1-2; no clear D gene. The length of the CDR3 is 15 residues. V lost 5 bases to trimming and J lost 8 bases, with 21 bases between them. Germline CDR1 reads SEHNR; CDR2 reads FQNEAQ (reference sequence). This CDR3 reads CASSPVGLQGGGYTF. In nucleotides, the CDR3 is TGTGCCAGCAGCCCAGTAGGTCTCCAAGGAGGGGGCTACACCTTC.

The chain combines TRBV6-5 with TRBJ2-1; D remains unclear. The CDR3 spans 10 residues. V gave up 7 bases and J gave up 13 bases, with 11 bases separating them. Germline lookup yields CDR1 MNHEY and CDR2 SVGAGI. The CDR3 protein is CASTRPEQFF. CDR3 DNA: TGTGCCAGCACTCGCCCTGAACAGTTCTTC.

The chain carries TRBV28 and TRBJ2-7; no definite D call. CDR3 length equals 11 residues. From germline, CDR1 is MDHEN and CDR2 SYDVKM. V gave up 4 bases and J gave up 7 bases, with 8 bases separating them. The CDR3 region is CASSSPLEQYF. In nucleotides, the CDR3 is TGTGCCAGCAGTTCACCCCTAGAGCAGTACTTC.

The DNA of the CDR3 is TGTGCCAGCAAGGGGACACCAAGGGAGACCCAGTACTTC. Protein: CASKGTPRETQYF. The rearrangement joins TRBV3-1 to TRBJ2-5, with a possible D match to TRBD1 (6 bases). Germline values: CDR1 LGHDT, CDR2 YNNKEL (reference sequence). The CDR3 spans 13 residues. The V end lost 7 bases, the J end lost 5 bases, and 14 bases lay between the germline ends.

A single count supports this clonotype. The chain couples TRBV20-1 to TRBJ2-7; 7 bases line up with TRBD2. The CDR3 extends over 14 amino acids. The germline V gene encodes CDR1 DFQATT and CDR2 SNEGSKA (reference sequence). The V gene end was trimmed by 5 bases and the J gene end by 2 bases; junction bases not matched to a gene: 9. For the CDR3, the DNA is TGCAGTGCTTCCCGGAGGCGGGGGACCTACGAGCAGTACTTC. Translating it yields CSASRRRGTYEQYF.

This chain's CDR3 is CASSSWAGGLAGAPQEQYF. The CDR3 DNA follows: TGTGCCAGCAGCTCATGGGCGGGGGGACTAGCGGGGGCCCCCCAGGAGCAGTACTTC. J is TRBJ2-7 and V is TRBV7-6; 14 nucleotides line up with TRBD2. CDR1 is SGHVS and CDR2 is FNYEAQ in the germline V gene. The CDR3 length is 19 residues. Trimming at V came to 4 bases and at J to 7 bases, leaving 18 bases not matched to a gene. Complete variable domain (other parts from reference TRBV7-6 and TRBJ2-7): GAGVSQSPRYKVTKRGQDVALRCDPISGHVSLYWYRQALGQGPEFLTYFNYEAQQDKSGLPNDRFSAERPEGSISTLTIQRTEQRDSAMYRCASSSWAGGLAGAPQEQYFGPGTRLTVT.

This clonotype was recorded a few times. The chain is built from TRBV4-1 and TRBJ1-3; weak D call: TRBD1 (6 bases). Trimming took 2 bases from V and 4 from J, leaving 12 bases between them. Germline values: CDR1 MGHRA, CDR2 YSYEKL. The CDR3 sequence is 15 residues long. In DNA form, the CDR3 reads TGCGCCAGCAGCCAACAGGGACAAATGGGAAACACCATATATTTT. It codes for CASSQQGQMGNTIYF.

This chain's CDR3 is CASSISGNVETEAFF. The CDR3 DNA sequence: TGTGCCAGCAGCATCTCGGGGAATGTCGAAACTGAAGCTTTCTTT. The rearrangement links TRBV21-1 to TRBJ1-1. TRBV21-1 counts as a pseudogene. The CDR3 contains 15 residues.

This chain joins TRBV29-1 and TRBJ2-2; D is unclear. V was trimmed by 6 bases and J by 0 bases, leaving 5 bases between them. Germline V gene lookup returns CDR1 SQVTM and CDR2 ANQGSEA. The CDR3 contains 12 residues. The CDR3 region has the DNA TGCAGCGTGGGATCGAACACCGGGGAGCTGTTTTTT. Protein: CSVGSNTGELFF.

The genes are TRBV7-3 and TRBJ2-4; D tentatively reads TRBD1 or TRBD2 (6 bases each). Germline V gives CDR1 SGHTA, CDR2 FQGTGA. The CDR3 runs 13 residues. Trimming cost V 5 bases and J 8 bases, with 13 bases left between them. CDR3 bases: TGTGCCAGCAGCACCTACAGGGAGGACATTCAGTACTTC. The encoded protein is CASSTYREDIQYF.

This chain joins TRBV20-1 and TRBJ2-2; the D call may be TRBD1 or TRBD2 (5 bases each). Germline-derived CDR1 and CDR2 are DFQATT and SNEGSKA (reference sequence). V lost 0 bases to trimming and J lost 4 bases, with 18 bases between them. The length of the CDR3 is 17 residues. CDR3 sequence: CSARDIMGPRGTGELFF. The CDR3 bases are TGCAGTGCTAGAGATATCATGGGGCCTCGGGGCACCGGGGAGCTGTTTTTT.

The chain has TRBV5-4 and TRBJ1-6; 9 bases fit TRBD1. This CDR3 has 18 amino acids. The germline gives CDR1 SGHNT, CDR2 YYREEE (reference sequence). The J segment lost 0 bases and the V segment lost 4 bases, leaving 8 bases of the junction unmatched. Written as DNA, the CDR3 is TGTGCCAGCAGCCGAAAGGACAGGGGAAGCTCCTATAATTCACCCCTCCACTTT. It codes for CASSRKDRGSSYNSPLHF.

The J gene is TRBJ2-6, the V gene TRBV7-2; a weak D match, TRBD2 (7 bases). Germline CDR1 is SGHTA and CDR2 is FQGNSA. The V end lost 5 bases, the J end lost 4 bases, and 12 bases lay between the germline ends. This CDR3 comprises 15 residues. The CDR3 DNA reads TGTGCCAGCAGCAAGGGGGAGGGCGGGGCCAACGTCCTGACTTTC. Its translation: CASSKGEGGANVLTF.

The chain carries TRBV6-5 and TRBJ1-5, with a weak D call TRBD1 (6 bases). Germline V gene data show CDR1 as MNHEY and CDR2 as SVGAGI. Deletions cut 2 bases from V and 4 bases from J, with 6 bases between. The CDR3 is 13 residues long. CDR3 nucleotide sequence: TGTGCCAGCAGTTACCAGGGGAATCAGCCCCAGCATTTT. Its translation: CASSYQGNQPQHF.

The V and J genes are TRBV9 and TRBJ2-2; tentatively, D is TRBD1 (7 bases). The CDR3 is 14 amino acids. Trimming left V 7 bases short and J 6 bases short, with 16 bases between. Germline-derived CDR1 and CDR2 are SGDLS and YYNGEE. The CDR3 DNA reads TGTGCCAGCGGAGTGCAGGGGGGTTCCGGGGAGCTGTTTTTT. Its protein product is CASGVQGGSGELFF.

Concerning this clonotype: One end of the junction is discordant with germline, which a read error may explain. The rearrangement uses TRBV7-9 and TRBJ1-2; weak D call: TRBD1 (5 bases). CDR3 length equals 9 residues. Germline V gene sequence: CDR1 SEHNR, CDR2 FQNEAQ (reference sequence). CDR3 protein: CASSDRQHF. CDR3 sequence (DNA): TGTGCCAGCAGCGATAGACAGCACTTC.

CDR3 in DNA: TGTGCCAGCAGCGTAACGGTCAGCTCACCCCTCCACTTT. It codes for CASSVTVSSPLHF. V usage is TRBV9 and J usage is TRBJ1-6; D unclear. CDR1 SGDLS and CDR2 YYNGEE come from the germline V gene. CDR3 length: 13 residues. Trimming pared 1 base from V and 10 bases from J, leaving 9 bases between.

The chain links TRBV4-3 to TRBJ1-1; 8 nucleotides line up with TRBD1. This CDR3 is 16 amino acids long. V lost 3 bases and J lost 5; bases outside the gene matches: 11. Germline loops: CDR1 LGHNA, CDR2 YSLEER. For the CDR3, the DNA is TGCGCCAGCAGCCACCGACAGGGGTTCTTTGAAACTGAAGCTTTCTTT. Protein product: CASSHRQGFFETEAFF.

V usage is TRBV7-3 and J usage is TRBJ2-2, with a possible D match to TRBD1 (6 bases). V lost 3 bases, J lost 5 bases, and 10 bases lay in between. Germline assignment: CDR1 SGHTA and CDR2 FQGTGA. The CDR3 is 14 residues long. CDR3: CASSLQGRTGELFF. The CDR3 DNA sequence: TGTGCCAGCAGCTTGCAGGGGAGAACCGGGGAGCTGTTTTTT.

On this clonotype itself: One end of the junction varies from germline; a read error may be responsible. The chain recombines TRBV12-3 or TRBV12-4 with TRBJ1-2; 9 bases match TRBD1. The CDR3 is 14 residues long. CDR3 DNA: TGTGCCAGCAGTTTCTCCGGGACAGGGCCGCCGGGCCCCTTC. It yields the protein CASSFSGTGPPGPF.